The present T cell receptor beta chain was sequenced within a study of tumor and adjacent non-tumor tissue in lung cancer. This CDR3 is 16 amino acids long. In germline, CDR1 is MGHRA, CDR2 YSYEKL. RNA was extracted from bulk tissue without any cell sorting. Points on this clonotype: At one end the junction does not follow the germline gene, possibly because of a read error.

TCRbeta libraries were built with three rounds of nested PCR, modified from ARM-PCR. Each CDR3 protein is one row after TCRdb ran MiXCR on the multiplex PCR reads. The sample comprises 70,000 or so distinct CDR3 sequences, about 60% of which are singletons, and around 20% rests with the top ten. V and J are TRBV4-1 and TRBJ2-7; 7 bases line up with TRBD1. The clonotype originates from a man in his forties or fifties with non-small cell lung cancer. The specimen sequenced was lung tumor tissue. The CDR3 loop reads CVSGQDSGDSSYEQYF. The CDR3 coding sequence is TGCGTCAGCGGCCAAGATTCCGGGGACAGCTCCTACGAGCAGTACTTC.